This T cell receptor beta chain was sequenced for a study of graft-versus-host responses after intestinal transplantation. V shed 8 bases and J 3 bases; nucleotides not matched to a gene: 12. Germline loops: CDR1 MNHEY, CDR2 SMNVEV (reference sequence). CDR3 length: 15 amino acids. Notes on this clone: Its antigen is undetermined.

Clones were read by immunoSEQ multiplex PCR, and TCRdb kept only the in-frame ones, dropping some. The data contain around 90,000 clones, roughly 92% of them singletons. Study results and caveats: Early post-transplant declines in HvG were associated with peak levels of circulating GvH clones.

The chain couples TRBV27 to TRBJ2-7, with 8 bases that match TRBD1. The receptor comes from a human donor who received an intestinal transplant. Sequencing used unstimulated CD4+ T cells sorted from spleen or lymph node cells, obtained before intestinal transplant. The CDR3 coding sequence is TGTGCCAGCGGTCGGCAGACAGGGGTTAGCTACGAGCAGTACTTC. Translating it yields CASGRQTGVSYEQYF.